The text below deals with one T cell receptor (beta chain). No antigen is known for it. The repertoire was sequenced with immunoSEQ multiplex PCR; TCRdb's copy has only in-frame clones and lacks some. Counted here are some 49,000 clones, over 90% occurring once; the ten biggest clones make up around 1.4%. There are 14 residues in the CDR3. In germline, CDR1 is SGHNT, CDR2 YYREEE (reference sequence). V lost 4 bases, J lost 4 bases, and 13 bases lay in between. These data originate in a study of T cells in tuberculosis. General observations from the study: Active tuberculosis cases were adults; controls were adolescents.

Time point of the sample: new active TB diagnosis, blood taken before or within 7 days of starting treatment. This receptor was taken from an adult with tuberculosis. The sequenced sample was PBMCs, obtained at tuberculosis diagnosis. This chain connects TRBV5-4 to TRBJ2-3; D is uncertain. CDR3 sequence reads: CASSLTVGPDTQYF. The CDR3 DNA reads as TGTGCCAGCAGCCTTACAGTGGGCCCAGATACGCAGTATTTT.